This TCR beta chain was found in a study of blood T cell repertoires in COVID-19. Study context: Researchers got acute and convalescent COVID-19 samples from the United States, Italy and Spain.

The age range of participants was about 18 to 95 years, with residence in about two dozen US areas. CDR1 is SNHLY, CDR2 FYNNEI, per germline. The CDR3 runs 14 residues. V shed 9 bases and J 2 bases; nucleotides not matched to a gene: 8. Assay used: immunoSEQ multiplex PCR; TCRdb lists only in-frame clones, some missing. The profile shows 430,000 or so clones, around nine tenths of them singletons. Source material: PBMCs or T cells enriched from blood (not recorded which). The chain joins TRBV2 to TRBJ2-7; TRBD2 matches 9 bases. The sequence came from a woman between 18 and 30 years old who had been exposed to COVID-19. The CDR3 nucleotides are TGTGCCAGGTCCGGGACTAGCAGCACCTACGAGCAGTACTTC. Its translation is CARSGTSSTYEQYF.